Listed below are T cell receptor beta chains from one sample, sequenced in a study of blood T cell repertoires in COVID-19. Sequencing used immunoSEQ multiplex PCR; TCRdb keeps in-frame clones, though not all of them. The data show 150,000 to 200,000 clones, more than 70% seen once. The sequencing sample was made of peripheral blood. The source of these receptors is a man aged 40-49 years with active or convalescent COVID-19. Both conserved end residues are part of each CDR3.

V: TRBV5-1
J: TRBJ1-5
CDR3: CASSLDGDSNQPQHF

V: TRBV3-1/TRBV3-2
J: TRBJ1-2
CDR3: CASSQDPTGLGYGYTF

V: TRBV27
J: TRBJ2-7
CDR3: CASSLETGGGYEQYF

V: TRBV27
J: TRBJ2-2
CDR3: CASSRRETTGELFF

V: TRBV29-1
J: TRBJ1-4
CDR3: CSVEVREWREKLFF

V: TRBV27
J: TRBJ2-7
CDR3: CASSLSAGRGYEQYF

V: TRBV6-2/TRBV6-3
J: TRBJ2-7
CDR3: CASSYEQSYEQYF

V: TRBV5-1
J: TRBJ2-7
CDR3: CASSTGTGTYEQYF

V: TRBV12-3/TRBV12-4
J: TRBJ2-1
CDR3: CASSPSGPEQFF

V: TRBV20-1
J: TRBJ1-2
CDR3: CSASDGRGPGGYTF

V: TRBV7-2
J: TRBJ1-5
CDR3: CASSLASGNNQPQHF

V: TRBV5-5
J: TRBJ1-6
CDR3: CASSLSASSPLHF

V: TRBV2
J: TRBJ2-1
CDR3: CASATANRPYNEQFF

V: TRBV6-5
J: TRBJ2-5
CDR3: CASRGQQGGETQYF

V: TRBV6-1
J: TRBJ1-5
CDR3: CASSEGTGGGLPQHF

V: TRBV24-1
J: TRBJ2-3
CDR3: CATSDKTGGPSTDTQYF

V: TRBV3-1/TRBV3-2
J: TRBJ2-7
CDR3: CASSQAGASYEQYF